This T cell receptor (beta chain) was retrieved from a study of response to subunit inactivated influenza vaccine. Whole-study findings and limits: New T cells are recruited in small numbers by each seasonal influenza vaccination, according to the authors' suggestion.

V gave up 4 bases and J gave up 6 bases; unmatched junction bases: 11. The CDR3 runs to 16 residues. Germline V CDR1 and CDR2: SGDLS, YYNGEE. Comment on this clonotype: Its antigen is as yet unknown.

TCRdb fed the RT-PCR reads into MiXCR, producing one record per CDR3 protein. Among 650,000 to 700,000 distinct CDR3 sequences listed, more than 15% were seen once. This TCR derives from a middle-aged man who received an inactivated influenza vaccine. The specimen comprised PBMCs from blood, sampled about 11 days after vaccination. The rearrangement links TRBV9 to TRBJ2-3, with 10 bases lining up with TRBD2. This CDR3 is CASSTHRTSGGDTQYF. CDR3 in DNA: TGTGCCAGCAGCACCCACCGGACTAGCGGAGGGGATACGCAGTATTTT.